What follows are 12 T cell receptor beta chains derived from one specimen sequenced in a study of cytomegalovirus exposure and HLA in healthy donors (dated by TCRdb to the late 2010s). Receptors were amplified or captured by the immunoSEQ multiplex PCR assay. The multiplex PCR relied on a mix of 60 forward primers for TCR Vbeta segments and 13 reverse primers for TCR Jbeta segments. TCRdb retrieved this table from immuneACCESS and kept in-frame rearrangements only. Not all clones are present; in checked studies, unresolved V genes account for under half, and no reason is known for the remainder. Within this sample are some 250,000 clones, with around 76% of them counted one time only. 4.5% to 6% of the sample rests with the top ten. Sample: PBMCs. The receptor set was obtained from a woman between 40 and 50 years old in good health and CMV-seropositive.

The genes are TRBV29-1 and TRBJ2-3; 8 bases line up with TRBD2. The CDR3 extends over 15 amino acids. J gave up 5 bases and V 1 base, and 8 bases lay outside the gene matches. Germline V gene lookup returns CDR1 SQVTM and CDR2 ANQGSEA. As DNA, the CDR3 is TGCAGCGTTGAAGTTCAGGGACTAGTCATAGATACGCAGTATTTT. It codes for CSVEVQGLVIDTQYF.

The CDR3, as DNA: TGTGCCAGCAGCCAGGGCTCAGTTTACAATGAGCAGTTCTTC. Residues: CASSQGSVYNEQFF. The gene calls are TRBV14 and TRBJ2-1, with no clear D. Per germline, CDR1 SGHDN and CDR2 FVKESK. The V gene lost 3 bases and the J gene lost 4 bases, with 10 bases spanning the gap. The CDR3 totals 14 residues.

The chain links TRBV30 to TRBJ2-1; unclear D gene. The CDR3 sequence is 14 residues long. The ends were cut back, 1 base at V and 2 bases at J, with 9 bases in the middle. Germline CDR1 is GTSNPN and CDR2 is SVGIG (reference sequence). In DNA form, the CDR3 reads TGTGCCTGGAGTGGGAGTTACCCCTACAATGAGCAGTTCTTC. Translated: CAWSGSYPYNEQFF.

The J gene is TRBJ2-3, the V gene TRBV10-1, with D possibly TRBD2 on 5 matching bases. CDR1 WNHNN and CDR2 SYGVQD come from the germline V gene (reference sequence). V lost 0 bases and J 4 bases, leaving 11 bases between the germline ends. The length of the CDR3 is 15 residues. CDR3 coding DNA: TGCGCCAGCAGTGAGTCTTTAGCCGGGGCAGATACGCAGTATTTT. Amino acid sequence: CASSESLAGADTQYF.

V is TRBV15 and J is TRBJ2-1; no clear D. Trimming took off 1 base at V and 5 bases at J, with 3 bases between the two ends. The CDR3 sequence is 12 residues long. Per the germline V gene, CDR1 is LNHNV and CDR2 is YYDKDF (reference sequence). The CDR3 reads CATSRGDNEQFF. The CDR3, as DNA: TGTGCCACCAGCAGAGGAGACAATGAGCAGTTCTTC.

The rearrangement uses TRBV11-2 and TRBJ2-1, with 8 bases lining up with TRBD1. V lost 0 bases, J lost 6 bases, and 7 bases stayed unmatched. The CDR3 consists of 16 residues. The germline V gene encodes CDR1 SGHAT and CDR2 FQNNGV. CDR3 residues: CASSLERQGKSNEQFF. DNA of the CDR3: TGTGCCAGCAGCTTAGAGAGACAGGGGAAGAGCAATGAGCAGTTCTTC.

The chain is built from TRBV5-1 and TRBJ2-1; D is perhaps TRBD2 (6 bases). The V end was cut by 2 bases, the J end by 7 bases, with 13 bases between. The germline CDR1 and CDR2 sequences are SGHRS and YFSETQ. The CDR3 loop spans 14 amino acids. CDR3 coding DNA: TGCGCCAGCAGCTTCCGTACTAGCACTAATGAGCAGTTCTTC. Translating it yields CASSFRTSTNEQFF.

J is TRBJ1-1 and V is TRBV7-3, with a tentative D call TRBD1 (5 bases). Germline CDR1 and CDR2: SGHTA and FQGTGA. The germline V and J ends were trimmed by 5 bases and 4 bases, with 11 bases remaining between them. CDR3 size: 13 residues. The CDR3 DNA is TGTGCCAGCAGCCCCGGTAGGGGCACTGAAGCTTTCTTT. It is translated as CASSPGRGTEAFF.

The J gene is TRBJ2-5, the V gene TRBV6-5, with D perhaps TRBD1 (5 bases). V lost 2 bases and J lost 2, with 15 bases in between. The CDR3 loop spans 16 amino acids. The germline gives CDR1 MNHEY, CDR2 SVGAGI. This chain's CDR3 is CASSYTLTERQETQYF. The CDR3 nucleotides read TGTGCCAGCAGTTACACCCTGACAGAACGACAAGAGACCCAGTACTTC.

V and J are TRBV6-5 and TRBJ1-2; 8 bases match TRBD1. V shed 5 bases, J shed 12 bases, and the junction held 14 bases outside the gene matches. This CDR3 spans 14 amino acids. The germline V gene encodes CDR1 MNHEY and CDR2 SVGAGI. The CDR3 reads CASSATRQGRRDTF. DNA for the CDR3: TGTGCCAGCAGTGCCACCCGACAGGGGCGGCGTGACACCTTC.

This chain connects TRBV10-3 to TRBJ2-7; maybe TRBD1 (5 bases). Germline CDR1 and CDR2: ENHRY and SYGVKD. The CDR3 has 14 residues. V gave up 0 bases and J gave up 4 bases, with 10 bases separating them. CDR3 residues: CAISESAREYEQYF. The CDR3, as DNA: TGTGCCATCAGTGAGTCCGCCAGGGAATACGAGCAGTACTTC.

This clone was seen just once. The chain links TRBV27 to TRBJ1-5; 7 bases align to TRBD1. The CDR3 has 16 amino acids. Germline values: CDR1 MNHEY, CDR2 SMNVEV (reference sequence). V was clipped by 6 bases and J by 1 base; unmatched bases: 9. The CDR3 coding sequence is TGTGCCAGCAGCTCCGTTCACAGGGGAAGCAATCAGCCCCAGCATTTT. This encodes CASSSVHRGSNQPQHF.